Included here is one TCR beta chain sequence, with context. Its matching antigen is unknown. This entry comes from a study of blood T cells in healthy people across ages. The CDR3 loop spans 16 amino acids. The germline V gene encodes CDR1 SNHLY and CDR2 FYNNEI. Trimming took 1 base from V and 1 from J, leaving 13 bases between them. Overall study results and limits: A roughly linear fall in TCR beta diversity per million T cells was seen with increasing age.

All donors came from Russia, were Caucasian and healthy, and spanned ages roughly 6 to 95. Through a sample-barcoded 5' primer and a J-beta primer mix, a second PCR was run for roughly 6 to 12 cycles. TCRdb reprocessed the 5' RACE reads via MiXCR and lists one record per CDR3 protein. Altogether 650,000 to 1,000,000 distinct CDR3 sequences are present, under 40% being singletons, with the ten largest covering 13%. Sequenced input: blood. This chain connects TRBV2 to TRBJ2-5; D is unclear. This receptor was obtained from a man aged 18 to 35 in good health. DNA of the CDR3: TGTGCCAGCAGTGAAGAGGCTGGCCCCACCCAAGAGACCCAGTACTTC. Residues: CASSEEAGPTQETQYF.